The present entry profiles one TCR beta chain with its context. This sample was included in a study of OX40 agonist ivuxolimab in advanced cancers. Study-level information: Hepatocellular carcinoma, melanoma, renal cell or head and neck cancer affected the dose-escalation patients.

Profiling relied on immunoSEQ multiplex PCR, and the TCRdb table lists in-frame clones only, not all of them. The sample includes approximately 78,000 clones, more than 70% of them seen just once. This sample comprised CD4+ or CD8+ T cells sorted from blood, obtained in a trial of the OX40 agonist ivuxolimab. This clonotype was sampled from an adult with an advanced solid tumor such as melanoma, head and neck, liver or kidney cancer.

In DNA, the CDR3 is TGCGCCAGCAGCTCGGAACCGGACAGGGGGCAATCACCCCTCCACTTT. Translation gives CASSSEPDRGQSPLHF. The chain carries TRBV5-1 and TRBJ1-6; 11 positions match TRBD1. The V gene end was trimmed by 3 bases and the J gene end by 10 bases; junction bases not matched to a gene: 9. CDR3 length: 16 amino acids. Per the germline V gene, CDR1 is SGHRS and CDR2 is YFSETQ.